The 12 T cell receptor beta chains in this list originate from one sample, sequenced in a study of cytomegalovirus exposure and HLA in healthy donors. Researchers ran the PCR with 60 Vbeta and 13 Jbeta primers. Data came from immunoSEQ multiplex PCR; TCRdb stores just in-frame clones and leaves some out. The sample holds about 55,000 clones; 70% to 85% are singletons and the top ten take roughly 1.4%. The sample comprised PBMCs. These TCRs come from a man younger than 45 in good health and CMV-seronegative.

The chain links TRBV5-6 to TRBJ1-2; TRBD1 agrees at 7 bases. Germline-derived CDR1 and CDR2 are SGHDT and YYEEEE. V was pared by 4 bases and J by 0 bases, with 6 bases of the junction left unmatched. The CDR3 is made up of 15 amino acids. Here the CDR3 DNA reads TGTGCCAGCAGCGAACGGGACAGACCTAACTATGGCTACACCTTC. Residues: CASSERDRPNYGYTF. Looking up the rest from reference TRBV5-6 and TRBJ1-2 gives the full variable domain: DAGVTQSPTHLIKTRGQQVTLRCSPKSGHDTVSWYQQALGQGPQFIFQYYEEEERQRGNFPDRFSGHQFPNYSSELNVNALLLGDSALYLCASSERDRPNYGYTFGSGTRLTVV.

The chain joins TRBV2 to TRBJ2-4; TRBD1 matches 9 bases. The germline gives CDR1 SNHLY, CDR2 FYNNEI. J gave up 8 bases and V 7 bases, and 12 bases lay outside the gene matches. This CDR3 has 15 residues. CDR3 bases: TGTGCCAGCACTTTCGCCGGGACAGGGAGTCACATTCAGTACTTC. Translation: CASTFAGTGSHIQYF. Complete variable domain (other parts from reference TRBV2 and TRBJ2-4): EPEVTQTPSHQVTQMGQEVILRCVPISNHLYFYWYRQILGQKVEFLVSFYNNEISEKSEIFDDQFSVERPDGSNFTLKIRSTKLEDSAMYFCASTFAGTGSHIQYFGAGTRLSVL.

The rearrangement links TRBV28 to TRBJ1-6; no clear D gene. Between the trimmed V and J ends, which lost 6 bases and 13 bases, there was a span of 10 bases. The CDR3 runs 11 residues. The germline CDR1 and CDR2 sequences are MDHEN and SYDVKM. The CDR3, as DNA: TGTGCCAGCAGCCACGAGCTTCCCCTCCACTTT. Translation: CASSHELPLHF.

The chain joins TRBV7-2 to TRBJ1-4, with 7 bases fitting TRBD1. The CDR3 is 14 residues long. Germline CDR1 SGHTA, CDR2 FQGNSA. After removal of 5 bases from V and 5 bases from J, the junction contained 5 bases not matched to a gene. The CDR3 sequence: CASSPGTENEKLFF. The CDR3 nucleotides read TGTGCCAGCAGCCCCGGGACAGAGAATGAAAAACTGTTTTTT.

Here the CDR3 reads CASSWIAGTAMNTEAFF. For the CDR3, the DNA is TGTGCCAGCAGCTGGATCGCTGGGACAGCAATGAACACTGAAGCTTTCTTT. The chain employs TRBV28 and TRBJ1-1, with 7 bases that match TRBD1. J gave up 0 bases and V 6 bases, and 13 bases lay outside the gene matches. The length of the CDR3 is 17 residues. Germline V gene sequence: CDR1 MDHEN, CDR2 SYDVKM.

The V and J genes are TRBV28 and TRBJ1-4; 7 bases match TRBD1. CDR1 MDHEN and CDR2 SYDVKM come from the germline V gene. The CDR3 has 15 residues. The V segment lost 7 bases and the J segment 7 bases; nucleotides outside the gene matches: 12. The CDR3 coding sequence is TGTGCCAGCAAGGGGGCGCAGGCTTCGGGTGAAAAACTGTTTTTT. Amino acid sequence: CASKGAQASGEKLFF.

The chain has TRBV6-1 and TRBJ1-2; possibly TRBD1 for D (6 bases). The CDR3 consists of 15 residues. The ends were cut back, 1 base at V and 3 bases at J, with 12 bases in the middle. Germline V lookup: CDR1 MNHNS, CDR2 SASEGT. Here the CDR3 DNA reads TGTGCCAGCAGTGAAGTGCGACCAGGGGACTATGGCTACACCTTC. It encodes CASSEVRPGDYGYTF.

This chain uses TRBV19 with TRBJ1-1; 8 bases map to TRBD1. Germline V gene data show CDR1 as LNHDA and CDR2 as SQIVND (reference sequence). V trimming: 5 bases; J trimming: 3 bases; junction bases outside the gene matches: 14. The CDR3 has 17 residues. The CDR3 coding sequence is TGTGCCAGTAGTCCCGGACAGGGCAGGGGGAGGGACACTGAAGCTTTCTTT. Translated, it gives CASSPGQGRGRDTEAFF.

CDR3 coding DNA: TGCGCCAGCAGTCGGGGGGCCACCCCGGGCAATCAGCCCCAGCATTTT. It encodes CASSRGATPGNQPQHF. The chain combines TRBV4-1 with TRBJ1-5; weak D call: TRBD1 (6 bases). Germline loops: CDR1 MGHRA, CDR2 YSYEKL. This CDR3 comprises 16 residues. Trimming removed 6 bases at V and 2 bases at J, with 17 bases between.

The chain carries TRBV27 and TRBJ2-7; TRBD2 might be the D (5 bases). This CDR3 spans 11 amino acids. V lost 7 bases and J lost 7, with 11 bases in between. Germline lookup yields CDR1 MNHEY and CDR2 SMNVEV (reference sequence). CDR3 in amino acids: CASTDWREQYF. CDR3 coding DNA: TGTGCCAGCACGGACTGGCGGGAGCAGTACTTC.

The CDR3 nucleotides read TGTGCCAGCAGTTACTCGACAGGGGGCAGCTATGGCTACACCTTC. Translating gives CASSYSTGGSYGYTF. The genes are TRBV6-5 and TRBJ1-2; 10 positions agree with TRBD1. There are 15 residues in the CDR3. Germline CDR1 is MNHEY and CDR2 is SVGAGI. The junction had 2 bases not matched to a gene; V was cut back by 0 bases and J by 4 bases.

This rearrangement joins TRBV30 to TRBJ1-4; 8 bases agree with TRBD1. V shed 4 bases, J shed 0 bases, and the junction held 7 bases outside the gene matches. The V gene's germline CDR1 is GTSNPN and CDR2 SVGIG (reference sequence). CDR3 size: 16 residues. This CDR3 is CAWMSHRGTTNEKLFF. CDR3 nucleotide sequence: TGTGCCTGGATGTCCCACAGGGGGACAACTAATGAAAAACTGTTTTTT.